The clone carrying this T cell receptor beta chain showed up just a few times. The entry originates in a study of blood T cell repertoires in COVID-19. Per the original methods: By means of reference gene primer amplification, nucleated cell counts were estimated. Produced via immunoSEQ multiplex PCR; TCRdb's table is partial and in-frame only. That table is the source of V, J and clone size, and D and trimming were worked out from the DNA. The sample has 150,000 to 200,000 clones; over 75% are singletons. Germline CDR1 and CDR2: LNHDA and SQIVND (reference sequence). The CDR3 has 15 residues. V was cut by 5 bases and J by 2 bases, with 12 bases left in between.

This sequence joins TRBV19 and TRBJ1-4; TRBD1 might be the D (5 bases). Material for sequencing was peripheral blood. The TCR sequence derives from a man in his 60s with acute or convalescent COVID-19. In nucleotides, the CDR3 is TGTGCCAGTAGTCCAAGGGGCACCACTAATGAAAAACTGTTTTTT. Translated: CASSPRGTTNEKLFF.